Below, 8 T cell receptor beta chains from the same sample are listed, as sequenced in a study of shared clonotypes between healthy human individuals. The assay was immunoSEQ multiplex PCR, and TCRdb's table has in-frame clones only and misses some. This table holds roughly 2.5 million clones, around nine tenths found once. The sequenced sample was naive CD4+ T cells sorted from blood. Subset of the sample: CD45RA+ positively selected. The source is a man aged 18 to 29 in good health.

This clone was seen only a few times. V is TRBV4-1 and J is TRBJ2-7; 7 bases align to TRBD2. V was pared by 1 base and J by 2 bases, with 5 bases of the junction left unmatched. From germline, CDR1 is MGHRA and CDR2 YSYEKL. The CDR3 length is 15 residues. CDR3 region: CASSQGLAETYEQYF. CDR3 DNA: TGCGCCAGCAGCCAAGGTCTAGCGGAGACCTACGAGCAGTACTTC.

This chain joins TRBV11-1 and TRBJ2-1, with 7 positions matching TRBD2. V was clipped by 4 bases and J by 3 bases; unmatched bases: 3. CDR3 size: 14 residues. Germline loops: CDR1 SGHAT, CDR2 FQDESV (reference sequence). In DNA, the CDR3 is TGTGCCAGCAGCTCCCAGCGGGGCTACAATGAGCAGTTCTTC. Amino acids: CASSSQRGYNEQFF.

The chain couples TRBV7-9 to TRBJ2-5; D gene ambiguous. Germline CDR1 is SEHNR and CDR2 is FQNEAQ (reference sequence). CDR3 length: 14 residues. V gave up 2 bases and J gave up 1 base, with 8 bases separating them. CDR3 nucleotide sequence: TGTGCCAGCAGCTTATCCGCAACCCAAGAGACCCAGTACTTC. Amino acids: CASSLSATQETQYF.

The chain links TRBV29-1 to TRBJ2-4; 9 nucleotides agree with TRBD1. Germline CDR1 reads SQVTM; CDR2 reads ANQGSEA. The CDR3 contains 15 residues. After removal of 4 bases from V and 6 bases from J, the junction contained 10 bases not matched to a gene. The CDR3 protein is CSVVLRQGGGNIQYF. The CDR3 nucleotides are TGCAGCGTTGTATTGCGACAGGGGGGAGGAAACATTCAGTACTTC.

The chain joins TRBV10-3 to TRBJ2-1; 11 nucleotides line up with TRBD2. Trimming removed 5 bases from V and 5 bases from J; junction bases left unmatched: 5. Germline lookup yields CDR1 ENHRY and CDR2 SYGVKD. This CDR3 contains 15 residues. CDR3 residues: CAISLGLAANNEQFF. DNA for the CDR3: TGTGCCATCAGTCTGGGACTAGCGGCTAACAATGAGCAGTTCTTC.

This clone is a singleton in its sample. This sequence joins TRBV18 and TRBJ2-3; 10 nucleotides align to TRBD2. There are 17 residues in the CDR3. The trim removed 0 bases at V and 4 bases at J, leaving 7 bases unmatched. Germline lookup yields CDR1 KGHSH and CDR2 LQKENI. CDR3 sequence (DNA): TGTGCCAGCTCACCACCGAGCGGGGGGGCCGGGGCAGATACGCAGTATTTT. The encoded protein is CASSPPSGGAGADTQYF.

The chain combines TRBV2 with TRBJ2-1; D perhaps matches TRBD1 (6 bases). In germline, CDR1 is SNHLY, CDR2 FYNNEI. The CDR3 spans 15 residues. V lost 5 bases to trimming and J lost 0 bases, with 11 bases between them. As DNA, the CDR3 is TGTGCCAGCAGTTATCAGGGGTCCTCCTACAATGAGCAGTTCTTC. As protein: CASSYQGSSYNEQFF.

This chain links TRBV20-1 with TRBJ1-2; D perhaps matches TRBD1 (6 bases). The CDR3 is made up of 11 amino acids. CDR1 is DFQATT, CDR2 SNEGSKA, per germline (reference sequence). Trimming took 8 bases from V and 5 from J, leaving 12 bases between them. DNA for the CDR3: TGCAGTCCAGGGGTGGGGTATGGCTACACCTTC. As protein: CSPGVGYGYTF.